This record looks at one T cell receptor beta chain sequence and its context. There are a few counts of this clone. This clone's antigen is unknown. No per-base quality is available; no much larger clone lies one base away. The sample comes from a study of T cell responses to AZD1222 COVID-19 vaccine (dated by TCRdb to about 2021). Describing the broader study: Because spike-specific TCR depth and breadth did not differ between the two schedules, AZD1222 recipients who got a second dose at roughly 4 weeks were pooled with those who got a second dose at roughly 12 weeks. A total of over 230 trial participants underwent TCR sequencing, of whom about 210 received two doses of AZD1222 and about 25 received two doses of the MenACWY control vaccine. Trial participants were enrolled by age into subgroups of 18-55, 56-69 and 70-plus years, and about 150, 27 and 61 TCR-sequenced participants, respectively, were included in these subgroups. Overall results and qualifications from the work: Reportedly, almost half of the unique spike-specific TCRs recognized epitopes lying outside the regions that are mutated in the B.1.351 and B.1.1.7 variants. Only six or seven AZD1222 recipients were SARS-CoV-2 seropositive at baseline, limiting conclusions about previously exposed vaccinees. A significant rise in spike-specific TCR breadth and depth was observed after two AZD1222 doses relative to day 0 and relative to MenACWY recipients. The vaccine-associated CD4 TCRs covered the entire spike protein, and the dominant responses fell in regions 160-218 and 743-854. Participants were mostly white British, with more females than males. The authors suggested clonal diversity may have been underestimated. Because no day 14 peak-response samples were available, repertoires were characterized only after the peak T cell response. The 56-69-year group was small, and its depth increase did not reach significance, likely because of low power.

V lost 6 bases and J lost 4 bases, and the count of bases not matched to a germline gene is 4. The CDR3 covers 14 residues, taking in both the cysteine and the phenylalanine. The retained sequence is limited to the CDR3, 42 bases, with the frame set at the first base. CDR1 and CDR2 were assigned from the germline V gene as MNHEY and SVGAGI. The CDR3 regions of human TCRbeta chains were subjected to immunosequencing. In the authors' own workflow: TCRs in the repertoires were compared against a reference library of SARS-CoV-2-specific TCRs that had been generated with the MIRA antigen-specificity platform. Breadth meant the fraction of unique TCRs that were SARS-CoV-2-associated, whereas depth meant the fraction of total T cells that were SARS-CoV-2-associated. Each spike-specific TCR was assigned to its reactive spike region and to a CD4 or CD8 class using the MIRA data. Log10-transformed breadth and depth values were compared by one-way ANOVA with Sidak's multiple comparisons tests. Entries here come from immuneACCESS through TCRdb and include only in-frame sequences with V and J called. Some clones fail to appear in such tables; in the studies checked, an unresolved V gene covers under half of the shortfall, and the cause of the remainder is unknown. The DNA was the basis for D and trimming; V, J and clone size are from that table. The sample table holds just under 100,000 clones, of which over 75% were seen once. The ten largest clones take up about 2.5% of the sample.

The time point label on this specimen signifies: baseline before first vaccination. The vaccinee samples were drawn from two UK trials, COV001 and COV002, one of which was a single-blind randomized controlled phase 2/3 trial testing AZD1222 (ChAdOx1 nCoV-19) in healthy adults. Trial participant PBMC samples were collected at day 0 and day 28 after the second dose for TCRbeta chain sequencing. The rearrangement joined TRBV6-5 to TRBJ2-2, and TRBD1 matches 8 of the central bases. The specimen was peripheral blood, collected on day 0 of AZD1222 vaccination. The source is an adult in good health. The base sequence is TGTGCCAGCAGCTTCGGGACAGGCACCGGGGAGCTGTTTTTT. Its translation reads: CASSFGTGTGELFF.